What follows are 5 T cell receptor beta chains derived from one specimen sequenced in a study of blood T cell repertoires in COVID-19. Generated by immunoSEQ multiplex PCR, the TCRdb table keeps only in-frame clones and is missing some. The table shows roughly 65,000 clones, with approximately 86% occurring only once. Input material: peripheral blood. These receptors were obtained from a man in his forties or fifties with acute or convalescent COVID-19.

This clone was detected only once. The chain combines TRBV27 with TRBJ2-7; TRBD1 matches at 7 bases. The CDR3 loop spans 16 amino acids. J was trimmed by 0 bases and V by 0 bases; bases with no gene match: 5. The germline CDR1 and CDR2 sequences are MNHEY and SMNVEV (reference sequence). CDR3 residues: CASSLSGQRISYEQYF. In DNA form, the CDR3 reads TGTGCCAGCAGTTTATCGGGACAGCGTATCTCCTACGAGCAGTACTTC.

The chain joins TRBV28 to TRBJ1-2; 8 positions match TRBD1. The CDR3 is 13 amino acids. Germline V gene lookup returns CDR1 MDHEN and CDR2 SYDVKM. After removal of 5 bases from V and 4 bases from J, the junction contained 3 bases not matched to a gene. CDR3 coding DNA: TGTGCCAGCAGTCAGGGGGCCCCCTATGGCTACACCTTC. Protein product: CASSQGAPYGYTF.

The chain couples TRBV3-1 (or the pseudogene TRBV3-2) to TRBJ2-3, with 8 positions matching TRBD2. There are 15 residues in the CDR3. CDR1 and CDR2 from the germline V gene are LGHDT and YNNKEL (reference sequence). The J segment lost 7 bases and the V segment lost 0 bases, leaving 6 bases of the junction unmatched. CDR3 in DNA: TGTGCCAGCAGCCAAGATACGGGAGGGCCAAATACGCAGTATTTT. Amino acid sequence: CASSQDTGGPNTQYF.

The chain joins TRBV4-2 to TRBJ2-7; TRBD2 matches at 12 bases. CDR1 LGHNA and CDR2 YNFKEQ come from the germline V gene. This CDR3 contains 16 residues. Germline trimming cut 2 bases from V and 5 bases from J; bases unmatched to any gene: 7. CDR3: CASSQLLRTSGNEQYF. Written as DNA, the CDR3 is TGTGCCAGCAGCCAACTACTACGGACTAGCGGGAACGAGCAGTACTTC.

V is TRBV7-2 and J is TRBJ2-7, with TRBD2 as a possible D gene (6 bases). Germline values: CDR1 SGHTA, CDR2 FQGNSA. Deletions cut 5 bases from V and 6 bases from J, with 11 bases between. This CDR3 is 12 amino acids long. CDR3 region: CASSPRGGEQYF. The CDR3 DNA reads TGTGCCAGCAGCCCCCGGGGAGGCGAGCAGTACTTC.